The sequence of this T cell receptor beta chain was determined in a study of CD8 T cells in ankylosing spondylitis. Study outcomes and limitations: The study looked at matched synovial fluid samples from ankylosing spondylitis patients. Disease-linked clones were reported to be significantly enriched there. Reactive arthritis synovial fluid and blood were previously reported to contain some motif variants. Characteristic, it appeared, of ankylosing spondylitis blood was a TCR beta motif of 7 or 8 highly homologous variants.

The CDR3 contains 12 residues. The V and J ends lost 0 bases and 1 base respectively, with 0 bases between them. Per the germline V gene, CDR1 is LGHNA and CDR2 is YNFKEQ. This clonotype was counted ten times or more. The antigen is not known. From the 5' RACE reads, TCRdb called clonotypes with MiXCR, one entry per CDR3 protein. The sample has roughly 220,000 distinct CDR3 sequences; about 11% are singletons. Material for sequencing was blood, either unsorted or a sorted T cell fraction (not recorded which). This clonotype was obtained from a male donor with ankylosing spondylitis or in good health (not recorded which). The chain couples TRBV4-2 to TRBJ1-2, with no clear D. For the CDR3, the DNA is TGTGCCAGCAGCCAAGATAACTATGGCTACACCTTC. Translated, it gives CASSQDNYGYTF.